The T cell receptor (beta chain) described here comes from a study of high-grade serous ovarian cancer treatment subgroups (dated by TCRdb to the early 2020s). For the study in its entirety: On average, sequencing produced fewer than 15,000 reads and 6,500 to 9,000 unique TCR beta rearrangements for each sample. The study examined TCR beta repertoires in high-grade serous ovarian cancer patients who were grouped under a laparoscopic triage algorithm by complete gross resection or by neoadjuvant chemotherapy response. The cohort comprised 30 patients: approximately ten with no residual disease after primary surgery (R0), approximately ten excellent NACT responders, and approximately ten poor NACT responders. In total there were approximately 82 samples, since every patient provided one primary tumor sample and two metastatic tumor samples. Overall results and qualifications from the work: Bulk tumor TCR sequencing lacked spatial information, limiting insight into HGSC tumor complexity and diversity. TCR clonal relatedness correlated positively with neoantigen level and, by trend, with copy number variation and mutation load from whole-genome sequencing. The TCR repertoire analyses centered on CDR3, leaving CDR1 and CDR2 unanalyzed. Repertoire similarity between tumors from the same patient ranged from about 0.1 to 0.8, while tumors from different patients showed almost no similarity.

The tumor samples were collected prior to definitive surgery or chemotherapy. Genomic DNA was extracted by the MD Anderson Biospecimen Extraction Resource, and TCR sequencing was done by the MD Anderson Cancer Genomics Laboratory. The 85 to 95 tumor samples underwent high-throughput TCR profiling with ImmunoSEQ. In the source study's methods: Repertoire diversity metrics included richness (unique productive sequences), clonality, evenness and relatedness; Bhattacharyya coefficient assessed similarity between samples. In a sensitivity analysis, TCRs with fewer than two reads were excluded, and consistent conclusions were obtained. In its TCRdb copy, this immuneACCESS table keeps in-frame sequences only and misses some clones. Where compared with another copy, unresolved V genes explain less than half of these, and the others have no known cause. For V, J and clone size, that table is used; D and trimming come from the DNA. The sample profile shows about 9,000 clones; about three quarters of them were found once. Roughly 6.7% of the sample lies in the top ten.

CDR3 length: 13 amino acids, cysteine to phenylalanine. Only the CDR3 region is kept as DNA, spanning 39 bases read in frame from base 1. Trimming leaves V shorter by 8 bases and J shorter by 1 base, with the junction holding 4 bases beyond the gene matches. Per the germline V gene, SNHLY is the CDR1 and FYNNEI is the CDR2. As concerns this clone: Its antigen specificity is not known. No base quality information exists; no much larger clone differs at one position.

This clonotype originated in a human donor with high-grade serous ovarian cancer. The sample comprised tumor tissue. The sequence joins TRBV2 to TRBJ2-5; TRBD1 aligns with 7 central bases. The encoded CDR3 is CASVTGPQETQYF. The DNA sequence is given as TGTGCCAGCGTGACAGGGCCCCAAGAGACCCAGTACTTC. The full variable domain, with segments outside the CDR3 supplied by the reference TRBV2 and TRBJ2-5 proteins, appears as EPEVTQTPSHQVTQMGQEVILRCVPISNHLYFYWYRQILGQKVEFLVSFYNNEISEKSEIFDDQFSVERPDGSNFTLKIRSTKLEDSAMYFCASVTGPQETQYFGPGTRLLVL.